The next 20 T cell receptor beta chains were all read from a single sample in a study of control samples from healthy donors and cancer patients. The protocol was immunoSEQ multiplex PCR, while the TCRdb copy is restricted to in-frame clones and leaves out a portion. Of approximately 100,000 clones listed, around nine tenths are singletons. Sequencing used blood. The receptors were gathered from a man aged 25 to 40 in good health.

The genes are TRBV10-3 and TRBJ2-1; D is perhaps TRBD2 (6 bases). This CDR3 region has 16 residues. Trimming shortened V by 8 bases and J by 2 bases, and 19 bases separated the two germline ends. Germline-derived CDR1 and CDR2 are ENHRY and SYGVKD. CDR3 amino acids: CAIHFWGLATYNEQFF. The CDR3 coding sequence is TGTGCCATCCATTTCTGGGGCCTAGCGACCTACAATGAGCAGTTCTTC.

This clone was observed once. This chain uses TRBV7-9 with TRBJ1-4; D unclear. This CDR3 comprises 15 residues. Trimming removed 5 bases from V and 7 bases from J, with 17 bases in between. The germline gives CDR1 SEHNR, CDR2 FQNEAQ (reference sequence). CDR3 sequence: CASSPVRGTGEKLFF. The CDR3 bases are TGTGCCAGCAGCCCGGTACGGGGTACGGGTGAAAAACTGTTTTTT. Using reference TRBV7-9 and TRBJ1-4 for the parts outside the CDR3, the full variable domain is DTGVSQNPRHKITKRGQNVTFRCDPISEHNRLYWYRQTLGQGPEFLTYFQNEAQLEKSRLLSDRFSAERPKGSFSTLEIQRTEQGDSAMYLCASSPVRGTGEKLFFGSGTQLSVL.

The chain recombines TRBV27 with TRBJ2-1, with D perhaps TRBD1 (7 bases). Trimming shortened V by 6 bases and J by 2 bases, and 14 bases separated the two germline ends. The CDR3 spans 15 residues. Germline-derived CDR1 and CDR2 are MNHEY and SMNVEV (reference sequence). The CDR3 here is CASRTTGRTYNEQFF. The DNA of the CDR3 is TGTGCCAGCAGAACGACAGGGAGGACCTACAATGAGCAGTTCTTC.

CDR3 protein: CASSLLSEGADGYTF. The CDR3 coding sequence is TGCGCCAGCAGCTTGTTATCTGAGGGGGCGGATGGCTACACCTTC. This chain joins TRBV5-1 and TRBJ1-2, with 7 bases fitting TRBD1. Unmatched junction bases numbered 9, after V lost 1 base and J lost 6 bases. Germline CDR1 reads SGHRS; CDR2 reads YFSETQ. The CDR3 runs to 15 residues.

The CDR3 sequence: CASSPAGLAGGIYNEQFF. The CDR3, as DNA: TGTGCCAGCTCACCGGCCGGACTAGCGGGGGGGATATACAATGAGCAGTTCTTC. The rearrangement joins TRBV18 to TRBJ2-1; 15 bases agree with TRBD2. Per germline, CDR1 KGHSH and CDR2 LQKENI. CDR3 length equals 18 residues. J lost 4 bases, V lost 3 bases, and 7 bases had no gene match.

The chain employs TRBV19 and TRBJ2-7, with TRBD1 identical over 11 bases. This CDR3 is 15 amino acids long. The ends lost 4 bases at V and 1 base at J; junction bases unmatched: 3. Germline CDR1 reads LNHDA; CDR2 reads SQIVND (reference sequence). Here the CDR3 DNA reads TGTGCCAGTAGTACTGGGACAGGGGGGTCCTACGAGCAGTACTTC. This gives the protein CASSTGTGGSYEQYF. Full variable domain (outside the CDR3, taken from reference TRBV19 and TRBJ2-7): DGGITQSPKYLFRKEGQNVTLSCEQNLNHDAMYWYRQDPGQGLRLIYYSQIVNDFQKGDIAEGYSVSREKKESFPLTVTSAQKNPTAFYLCASSTGTGGSYEQYFGPGTRLTVT.

The V call is TRBV6-2 or TRBV6-3, the J call TRBJ1-2, with TRBD1 matching 7 bases. J gave up 6 bases and V 4 bases, and 11 bases lay outside the gene matches. Germline values: CDR1 MNHEY, CDR2 SVGEGT. This CDR3 has 15 amino acids. CDR3 DNA sequence: TGTGCCAGCAGTTCACACCCGGACAGGCTCAATGGCTACACCTTC. Its translation is CASSSHPDRLNGYTF.

This clone was counted only a few times. The chain employs TRBV5-5 and TRBJ2-7, with unresolved D. The V gene's germline CDR1 is SGHKS and CDR2 YYEKEE (reference sequence). CDR3 length: 14 amino acids. V was trimmed by 0 bases and J by 1 base, leaving 8 bases between them. The CDR3 DNA is TGTGCCAGCAGCTTGGAGCCACCGTCCTACGAGCAGTACGTC. Translation: CASSLEPPSYEQYV.

This chain links TRBV5-1 with TRBJ2-5; D possibly corresponds to TRBD1 (6 bases). Looked up from germline, CDR1 is SGHRS and CDR2 is YFSETQ. V lost 2 bases and J 5 bases, leaving 16 bases between the germline ends. The CDR3 spans 15 residues. The CDR3 sequence is CASSLQGYVGETQYF. The CDR3 nucleotides are TGCGCCAGCAGCTTACAGGGATACGTAGGGGAGACCCAGTACTTC.

The chain links TRBV12-5 to TRBJ2-1; TRBD1 matches 9 bases. Germline loops: CDR1 LGHNT, CDR2 FRNRAP. This CDR3 has 16 residues. The junction had 8 bases not matched to a gene; V was cut back by 1 base and J by 7 bases. The CDR3 sequence: CASGLGTGTGINEQFF. Here the CDR3 DNA reads TGTGCTAGTGGTTTGGGTACCGGGACAGGGATTAATGAGCAGTTCTTC.

The DNA of the CDR3 is TGTGCCAGCAGCTTAGGTGTGGGCGGAGAGACCCAGTACTTC. Translating gives CASSLGVGGETQYF. The chain combines TRBV7-2 with TRBJ2-5, with no clear D. Germline CDR1 SGHTA, CDR2 FQGNSA. V gave up 1 base and J gave up 4 bases, with 10 bases separating them. The CDR3 spans 14 residues.

The chain employs TRBV7-9 and TRBJ2-1, with D maybe TRBD1 (6 bases). The CDR3 has 16 residues. The germline V gene has CDR1 SEHNR and CDR2 FQNEAQ (reference sequence). Trimming removed 4 bases from V and 3 bases from J, with 16 bases in between. The CDR3 spells CASSSNTRDNYNEQFF. The CDR3 nucleotides read TGTGCCAGCAGCTCCAACACTCGGGACAACTACAATGAGCAGTTCTTC.

CDR3 in DNA: TGTGCCAGCAGCTTGAATACGGTGAACACTGAAGCTTTCTTT. This codes for CASSLNTVNTEAFF. This rearrangement joins TRBV7-9 to TRBJ1-1, with no clear D. V shed 3 bases and J shed 0 bases, with 8 bases lying between them. Germline V gene lookup returns CDR1 SEHNR and CDR2 FQNEAQ (reference sequence). The CDR3 extends over 14 amino acids.

This chain links TRBV5-4 with TRBJ2-5, with 7 positions matching TRBD1. The CDR3 is 16 amino acids. J gave up 5 bases and V 0 bases, and 10 bases lay outside the gene matches. Per the germline V gene, CDR1 is SGHNT and CDR2 is YYREEE (reference sequence). CDR3 nucleotide sequence: TGTGCCAGCAGCTTGGTAACAGGGGTTGTAGGGGAGACCCAGTACTTC. The encoded protein is CASSLVTGVVGETQYF.

The V gene is TRBV7-2, the J gene TRBJ2-1, with 14 bases aligning to TRBD2. The CDR3 runs to 15 residues. The junction had 3 bases not matched to a gene; V was cut back by 4 bases and J by 7 bases. Germline CDR1 reads SGHTA; CDR2 reads FQGNSA. In DNA, the CDR3 is TGTGCCAGCAGCTCCTGGACTAGCGGGAGGAATGAGCAGTTCTTC. Its protein product is CASSSWTSGRNEQFF.

This chain connects TRBV9 to TRBJ1-6, with D hard to call. The germline V gene encodes CDR1 SGDLS and CDR2 YYNGEE. V shed 3 bases and J shed 3 bases, with 10 bases lying between them. This CDR3 region has 15 residues. In DNA, the CDR3 is TGTGCCAGCAGCGCCCAAGGCCACTATAATTCACCCCTCCACTTT. Encoded protein: CASSAQGHYNSPLHF.

CDR3 DNA: TGTGCCAGCAGCCAAGATAAGAGTATCTCTGGAAACACCATATATTTT. This translates into CASSQDKSISGNTIYF. V and J are TRBV4-2 and TRBJ1-3, with D uncertain. V was pared by 0 bases and J by 0 bases, with 9 bases between. This CDR3 comprises 16 residues. Per germline, CDR1 LGHNA and CDR2 YNFKEQ.

This chain links TRBV5-6 with TRBJ1-2; D not certain. CDR1 is SGHDT and CDR2 is YYEEEE in the germline V gene. Trimming took 1 base from V and 4 from J, leaving 8 bases between them. CDR3 length: 13 amino acids. The CDR3 region is CASSLPGPYGYTF. CDR3 coding DNA: TGTGCCAGCAGCTTGCCAGGACCCTATGGCTACACCTTC.

V and J are TRBV6-5 and TRBJ2-1, with 12 bases aligning to TRBD1. The CDR3 covers 15 residues. Germline values: CDR1 MNHEY, CDR2 SVGAGI. Losses at the gene ends were 6 bases for V and 8 bases for J; bases not matched to a gene: 8. In DNA, the CDR3 is TGTGCCAGCAGACGGGACAGGGGGCTTTGGGATGAGCAGTTCTTC. Its translation: CASRRDRGLWDEQFF.

This clone has just one count. CDR3 DNA: TGTGCCAGTAGTACCCAAGGGGCGGGGCGCGAAGAGACCCAGTACTTC. Protein sequence: CASSTQGAGREETQYF. V and J are TRBV19 and TRBJ2-5, with D possibly matching TRBD2 (6 bases). Germline V lookup: CDR1 LNHDA, CDR2 SQIVND (reference sequence). This CDR3 comprises 16 residues. V was pared by 4 bases and J by 3 bases, with 18 bases between.